This TCR beta chain is from a study of radiotherapy plus CTLA-4 blockade in lung cancer (dated by TCRdb to the late 2010s). With respect to the entire study: Among enrolled patients, around 18% had an objective response and 25% to 35% reached disease control.

The library was prepared using the immunoSEQ multiplex PCR assay. Held by TCRdb, this immuneACCESS table contains in-frame sequences only and omits some clones. Under half of the omission traces to an unresolved V gene where checked; the cause of the rest is unknown. The sample includes roughly 15,000 clones, with roughly two thirds observed a single time. About 53% of the sample goes to the ten largest clones. CDR1 is given as SGHDN and CDR2 as FVKESK, both from the germline V gene. V has 6 bases trimmed and J has 3 bases trimmed; junction bases matching no gene number 4. The CDR3, from cysteine to phenylalanine, totals 14 residues. The read is trimmed to its CDR3 DNA, 42 bases read in frame from base 1. The study evaluated CTLA-4 blockade (ipilimumab) given together with focal radiation therapy in patients who had chemo-refractory metastatic non-small-cell lung cancer. To note about this clone: The antigen it recognizes is unknown. No base quality information exists; no much larger clone differs at one position.

Findings and caveats that apply to the study as a whole: The strongest predictors of response, as reported, were early dynamic changes in blood T cell clones along with a rise in serum interferon-beta after radiation. TCR clones derived from tumors expanded in peripheral blood after treatment with radiotherapy and ipilimumab.

Material: peripheral blood, obtained from a patient treated with radiotherapy plus ipilimumab. The rearranged segments are TRBV14 and TRBJ1-1, with 10 central nucleotides matching TRBD1. The clonotype comes from a human donor with non-small cell lung cancer whose response to radiotherapy plus ipilimumab could not be evaluated. The base sequence is TGTGCCAGCAGACTCGGGACAGGGGACACTGAAGCTTTCTTT. The encoded protein is CASRLGTGDTEAFF. Full variable domain (CDR3 extended with the reference TRBV14 and TRBJ1-1 proteins): EAGVTQFPSHSVIEKGQTVTLRCDPISGHDNLYWYRRVMGKEIKFLLHFVKESKQDESGMPNNRFLAERTGGTYSTLKVQPAELEDSGVYFCASRLGTGDTEAFFGQGTRLTVV.